This T cell receptor (beta chain) was sequenced for a study of shared clonotypes between healthy human individuals. Nashville, Tennessee was home to all donors, who were Caucasian adults. Comment on this clone: As yet, its antigen is unknown.

The CDR3 is 14 residues long. Trimming cost V 5 bases and J 6 bases; bases outside gene matches: 9. Per the germline V gene, CDR1 is SGHTA and CDR2 is FQGTGA. Sequenced by immunoSEQ multiplex PCR; TCRdb stores in-frame clones only, minus some. Among roughly 2.2 million clones, 85% to 95% were seen once, and the ten largest hold about 0.39%. General study findings and limits: The rarefaction results pointed to incomplete sorted-subset sequencing despite large depth. Collection of samples was limited to blood; tissue repertoires likely differ.

This chain links TRBV7-3 with TRBJ1-1; 7 nucleotides agree with TRBD1. Input material: naive CD4+ T cells from PBMCs. Described subset: CD45RA+ positively selected. This clonotype originated in a man younger than 35 in good health. Some clones in this sample may be carry-over from other donors' samples. The CDR3 protein is CASSTRGGDAEAFF. In DNA form, the CDR3 reads TGTGCCAGCAGCACCAGAGGGGGCGACGCTGAAGCTTTCTTT.